These 25 T cell receptor beta chains came from one sample sequenced in a study of regulatory dendritic cells for organ transplantation. TCRdb keeps only in-frame clones here, not all; method: immunoSEQ multiplex PCR. Counted here are approximately 9,300 clones, 75% to 90% occurring once; the ten biggest clones make up approximately 2.5%. Allogeneic regulatory or mature dendritic cells were co-cultured for approximately 5 days with CFSE-labeled sorted T cells at 1:10. No antigen has been assigned to these receptors. Sample: memory CD4+ T cells from blood cultured with dendritic cells. The sample's subset: CD45RO+ memory T cells. Source of these receptors: a human donor in good health.

The rearrangement joins TRBV6-5 to TRBJ1-1; tentatively, D is TRBD1 (5 bases). Trimming removed 6 bases from V and 5 bases from J, with 19 bases in between. Germline V gene sequence: CDR1 MNHEY, CDR2 SVGAGI. The CDR3 extends over 15 amino acids. CDR3 bases: TGTGCCAGCAGCGGAAGGGCCGACTGGGGGACTGAAGCTTTCTTT. This translates into CASSGRADWGTEAFF.

V gene TRBV11-2 combines with J gene TRBJ2-3, with 10 bases aligning to TRBD2. The CDR3 is 16 amino acids. The germline CDR1 and CDR2 sequences are SGHAT and FQNNGV. V lost 5 bases to trimming and J lost 5 bases; unmatched junction nucleotides: 10. The CDR3 loop reads CASSPRERGGLDTQYF. Written as DNA, the CDR3 is TGTGCCAGCAGCCCCAGGGAGCGGGGGGGCCTAGATACGCAGTATTTT.

This rearrangement joins TRBV30 to TRBJ1-1; D is uncertain. Trimming stripped 0 bases from V and 1 base from J, with 6 bases between. This CDR3 has 13 residues. Germline V gene data show CDR1 as GTSNPN and CDR2 as SVGIG (reference sequence). CDR3 loop: CAWSVYPNTEAFF. CDR3 in DNA: TGTGCCTGGAGTGTATATCCGAACACTGAAGCTTTCTTT.

This clone was seen only a few times. V and J are TRBV7-2 and TRBJ2-7, with D maybe TRBD2 (6 bases). Germline CDR1 is SGHTA and CDR2 is FQGNSA. The CDR3 contains 15 residues. V gave up 5 bases and J gave up 0 bases, with 14 bases separating them. The CDR3 region has the DNA TGTGCCAGCAGCCCTTTAGGGCGGGACTCCTACGAGCAGTACTTC. Translating gives CASSPLGRDSYEQYF. Based on the CDR3 plus reference TRBV7-2 and TRBJ2-7, the full variable domain is GAGVSQSPSNKVTEKGKDVELRCDPISGHTALYWYRQSLGQGLEFLIYFQGNSAPDKSGLPSDRFSAERTGGSVSTLTIQRTQQEDSAVYLCASSPLGRDSYEQYFGPGTRLTVT.

This sequence joins TRBV6-6 and TRBJ1-1; 8 bases are a match to TRBD1. The CDR3 runs to 13 residues. With V trimmed by 5 bases and J by 4 bases, 3 bases remained unmatched. The germline V gene encodes CDR1 MNHNY and CDR2 SVGAGI (reference sequence). CDR3 protein: CASSRTGGTEAFF. CDR3 nucleotides: TGTGCCAGCAGTAGAACAGGGGGCACTGAAGCTTTCTTT.

J is TRBJ2-7 and V is TRBV2; 7 nucleotides match TRBD1. With V trimmed by 6 bases and J by 4 bases, 9 bases remained unmatched. The CDR3 spans 14 residues. Germline V gives CDR1 SNHLY, CDR2 FYNNEI. The CDR3 sequence is CASRPLGQLYEQYF. As DNA, the CDR3 is TGTGCCAGCAGGCCCCTGGGACAGTTATACGAGCAGTACTTC.

This sequence joins TRBV7-2 and TRBJ1-5; D remains unclear. The V gene lost 5 bases and the J gene lost 6 bases, with 8 bases spanning the gap. Germline CDR1 reads SGHTA; CDR2 reads FQGNSA. CDR3 length: 12 amino acids. The DNA of the CDR3 is TGTGCCAGCAGCCCCACAAGTCAGCCCCAGCATTTT. Amino acid sequence: CASSPTSQPQHF.

The chain is built from TRBV7-9 and TRBJ1-2, with 7 nucleotides matching TRBD1. From germline, CDR1 is SEHNR and CDR2 FQNEAQ (reference sequence). The CDR3 extends over 13 amino acids. After removal of 4 bases from V and 3 bases from J, the junction contained 2 bases not matched to a gene. This chain's CDR3 is CASSYDRDYGYTF. CDR3 sequence (DNA): TGTGCCAGCAGCTACGACAGGGACTATGGCTACACCTTC.

This clone has only a few counts. The J gene is TRBJ1-5, the V gene TRBV9; D not resolved. CDR3 length: 13 residues. The V gene lost 4 bases and the J gene lost 2 bases, with 7 bases spanning the gap. Germline CDR1 is SGDLS and CDR2 is YYNGEE. The CDR3 protein is CASSSPGNQPQHF. In DNA form, the CDR3 reads TGTGCCAGCAGCTCCCCGGGCAATCAGCCCCAGCATTTT.

CDR3 region: CASSQGRFRTYNEQFF. CDR3 sequence (DNA): TGTGCCAGCAGCCAAGGGCGGTTCAGGACCTACAATGAGCAGTTCTTC. The chain joins TRBV14 to TRBJ2-1; no definite D call. Germline values: CDR1 SGHDN, CDR2 FVKESK. The CDR3 spans 16 residues. Trimming left V 1 base short and J 2 bases short, with 12 bases between.

The J gene is TRBJ2-5, the V gene TRBV6-5; D is unresolved. The V end was cut by 5 bases, the J end by 5 bases, with 12 bases between. The CDR3 covers 13 residues. CDR1 is MNHEY, CDR2 SVGAGI, per germline. CDR3 in amino acids: CASSETVGETQYF. CDR3 nucleotides: TGTGCCAGCAGTGAGACCGTGGGGGAGACCCAGTACTTC.

The chain couples TRBV28 to TRBJ2-7; D unresolved. Trimming shortened V by 2 bases and J by 3 bases, and 14 bases separated the two germline ends. The CDR3 length is 15 residues. Per the germline V gene, CDR1 is MDHEN and CDR2 is SYDVKM. CDR3 bases: TGTGCCAGCAGTTTAGCAGGCTTCTCGGGCTACGAGCAGTACTTC. Residues: CASSLAGFSGYEQYF. The variable domain in full, with the rest retrieved from reference TRBV28 and TRBJ2-7, is DVKVTQSSRYLVKRTGEKVFLECVQDMDHENMFWYRQDPGLGLRLIYFSYDVKMKEKGDIPEGYSVSREKKERFSLILESASTNQTSMYLCASSLAGFSGYEQYFGPGTRLTVT.

J is TRBJ2-2 and V is TRBV19; the match to TRBD2 covers 12 bases. Germline-derived CDR1 and CDR2 are LNHDA and SQIVND (reference sequence). CDR3 size: 16 residues. The V gene end was trimmed by 4 bases and the J gene end by 3 bases; junction bases not matched to a gene: 3. This chain's CDR3 is CASSRTSGGYTGELFF. CDR3 DNA: TGTGCCAGTAGTAGAACTAGCGGGGGGTACACCGGGGAGCTGTTTTTT.

By share, this clone counts as medium-sized (0.01 to 0.1%). The V gene is TRBV29-1, the J gene TRBJ1-2; D gene uncertain. Trimming removed 3 bases from V and 4 bases from J, with 9 bases in between. The length of the CDR3 is 12 residues. CDR1 and CDR2 from the germline V gene are SQVTM and ANQGSEA. The CDR3 reads CSVELGPYGYTF. DNA for the CDR3: TGCAGCGTTGAGCTGGGCCCCTATGGCTACACCTTC.

The J gene is TRBJ2-3, the V gene TRBV5-1; possible D gene TRBD2, 6 bases. CDR1 and CDR2 from the germline V gene are SGHRS and YFSETQ. Trimming took off 0 bases at V and 2 bases at J, with 7 bases between the two ends. CDR3 length: 14 amino acids. Here the CDR3 DNA reads TGCGCCAGCAGCTTGGGCGGGAACACAGATACGCAGTATTTT. It translates to CASSLGGNTDTQYF.

This chain joins TRBV9 and TRBJ1-1; D is possibly TRBD1 (5 bases). Germline CDR1 is SGDLS and CDR2 is YYNGEE. V was clipped by 0 bases and J by 6 bases, with 12 bases between them. The CDR3 consists of 14 residues. DNA of the CDR3: TGTGCCAGCAGCGTAGTCGGTCAGGGTGCTGAAGCTTTCTTT. Its protein is CASSVVGQGAEAFF.

The rearrangement links TRBV28 to TRBJ2-7; tentative D call: TRBD1 (6 bases). The CDR3 extends over 16 amino acids. From germline, CDR1 is MDHEN and CDR2 SYDVKM. The V end was cut by 8 bases, the J end by 2 bases, with 22 bases between. The CDR3 DNA reads as TGTGCCAGCTATTCACCATACAGGGTTGACCCCTACGAGCAGTACTTC. Its protein product is CASYSPYRVDPYEQYF.

The gene calls are TRBV30 and TRBJ2-6; 9 positions match TRBD1. This CDR3 contains 20 residues. The V segment lost 2 bases and the J segment 1 base; nucleotides outside the gene matches: 15. CDR1 is GTSNPN, CDR2 SVGIG, per germline (reference sequence). The CDR3 sequence is CAWSRYGQGFYSSGANVLTF. The CDR3 region has the DNA TGTGCCTGGAGTCGATACGGACAGGGGTTTTATTCTTCTGGGGCCAACGTCCTGACTTTC.

The chain combines TRBV29-1 with TRBJ1-3; 7 bases map to TRBD1. V shed 6 bases and J 1 base; nucleotides not matched to a gene: 18. The germline V gene has CDR1 SQVTM and CDR2 ANQGSEA. This CDR3 spans 18 amino acids. CDR3: CSVYKGSGQRFSGNTIYF. In nucleotides, the CDR3 is TGCAGCGTGTACAAAGGATCGGGACAGCGTTTTTCTGGAAACACCATATATTTT.

This chain links TRBV7-3 with TRBJ2-3, with D hard to call. The V and J ends lost 11 bases and 3 bases respectively, with 9 bases between them. The CDR3 sequence is 11 residues long. CDR1 and CDR2 from the germline V gene are SGHTA and FQGTGA. CDR3 residues: CACGSTDTQYF. The CDR3 DNA follows: TGTGCCTGCGGAAGTACAGATACGCAGTATTTT. The variable domain in full, with the rest retrieved from reference TRBV7-3 and TRBJ2-3, is GAGVSQTPSNKVTEKGKYVELRCDPISGHTALYWYRQSLGQGPEFLIYFQGTGAADDSGLPNDRFFAVRPEGSVSTLKIQRTERGDSAVYLCACGSTDTQYFGPGTRLTVL.

V is TRBV28 and J is TRBJ1-2, with 8 bases aligning to TRBD1. The CDR3 runs to 12 residues. CDR1 is MDHEN, CDR2 SYDVKM, per germline. Trimming removed 8 bases from V and 9 bases from J; junction bases left unmatched: 8. The CDR3: CASLPDRESYTF. CDR3 sequence (DNA): TGTGCCAGCCTTCCGGACAGGGAGAGCTACACCTTC.

The V gene is TRBV7-9, the J gene TRBJ1-1; D is unclear. V lost 3 bases, J lost 4 bases, and 12 bases lay in between. The CDR3 contains 14 residues. Germline V gives CDR1 SEHNR, CDR2 FQNEAQ (reference sequence). CDR3: CASSFGRTGTEAFF. For the CDR3, the DNA is TGTGCCAGCAGCTTTGGCCGAACGGGCACTGAAGCTTTCTTT.

V is TRBV15 and J is TRBJ2-3; TRBD1 or TRBD2 may be the D gene (6 bases each). The CDR3 totals 14 residues. V was trimmed by 0 bases and J by 9 bases, leaving 13 bases between them. Germline V gene sequence: CDR1 LNHNV, CDR2 YYDKDF (reference sequence). CDR3 in amino acids: CATSRERGAGTQYF. The DNA of the CDR3 is TGTGCCACCAGCAGAGAGAGGGGGGCGGGCACGCAGTATTTT. Full variable domain (remainder filled in from reference TRBV15 and TRBJ2-3): DAMVIQNPRYQVTQFGKPVTLSCSQTLNHNVMYWYQQKSSQAPKLLFHYYDKDFNNEADTPDNFQSRRPNTSFCFLDIRSPGLGDTAMYLCATSRERGAGTQYFGPGTRLTVL.

The chain recombines TRBV19 with TRBJ1-1, with 7 bases lining up with TRBD1. CDR1 and CDR2 (germline): LNHDA, SQIVND (reference sequence). The CDR3 has 15 amino acids. The trim removed 4 bases at V and 11 bases at J, leaving 16 bases unmatched. The CDR3 here is CASSKTGTERYWAFF. For the CDR3, the DNA is TGTGCCAGTAGTAAGACCGGGACAGAGAGGTATTGGGCTTTCTTT.

The table lists this clone with a count of one. The chain employs TRBV30 and TRBJ2-1, with a weak D call TRBD1 (6 bases). Germline CDR1 is GTSNPN and CDR2 is SVGIG (reference sequence). The length of the CDR3 is 13 residues. Trimming cost V 4 bases and J 4 bases, with 11 bases left between them. The CDR3, as DNA: TGTGCCTGGACAGGGGTTCGGTACAATGAGCAGTTCTTC. Residues: CAWTGVRYNEQFF.